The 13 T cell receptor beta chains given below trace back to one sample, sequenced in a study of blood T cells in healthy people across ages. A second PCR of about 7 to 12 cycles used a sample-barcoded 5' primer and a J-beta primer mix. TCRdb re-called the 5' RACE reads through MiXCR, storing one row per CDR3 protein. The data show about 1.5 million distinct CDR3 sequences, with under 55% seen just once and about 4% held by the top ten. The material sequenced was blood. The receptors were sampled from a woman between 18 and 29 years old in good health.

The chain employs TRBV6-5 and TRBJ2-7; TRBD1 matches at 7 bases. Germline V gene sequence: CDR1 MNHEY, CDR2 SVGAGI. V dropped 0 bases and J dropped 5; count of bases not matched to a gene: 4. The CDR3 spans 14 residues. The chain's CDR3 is CASSYSQGFHEQYF. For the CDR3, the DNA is TGTGCCAGCAGTTACTCACAGGGGTTCCACGAGCAGTACTTC.

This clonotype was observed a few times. The chain's CDR3 is CASSLGRGSLGSYEQYF. The CDR3 DNA is TGTGCCAGCAGCTTGGGCAGGGGTTCACTAGGATCCTACGAGCAGTACTTC. The chain links TRBV7-9 to TRBJ2-7, with D possibly matching TRBD1 (6 bases). CDR1 is SEHNR, CDR2 FQNEAQ, per germline (reference sequence). The CDR3 length is 17 residues. The V and J ends lost 3 bases and 1 base respectively, with 19 bases between them.

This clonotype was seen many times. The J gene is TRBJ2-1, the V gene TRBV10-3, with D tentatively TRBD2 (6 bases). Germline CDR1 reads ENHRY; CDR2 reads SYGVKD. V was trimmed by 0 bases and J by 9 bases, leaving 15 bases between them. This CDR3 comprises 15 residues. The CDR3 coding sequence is TGTGCCATCAGTGAGTCCGGAGTGGGACTGAGTGAGCAGTTCTTC. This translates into CAISESGVGLSEQFF.

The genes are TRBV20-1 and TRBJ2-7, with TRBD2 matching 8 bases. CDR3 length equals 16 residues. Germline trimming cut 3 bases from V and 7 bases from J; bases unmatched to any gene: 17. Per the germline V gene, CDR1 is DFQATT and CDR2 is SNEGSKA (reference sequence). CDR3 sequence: CSARSASGFSYNEQYF. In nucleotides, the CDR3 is TGCAGTGCTAGGAGCGCTAGCGGGTTCTCCTACAATGAGCAGTACTTC.

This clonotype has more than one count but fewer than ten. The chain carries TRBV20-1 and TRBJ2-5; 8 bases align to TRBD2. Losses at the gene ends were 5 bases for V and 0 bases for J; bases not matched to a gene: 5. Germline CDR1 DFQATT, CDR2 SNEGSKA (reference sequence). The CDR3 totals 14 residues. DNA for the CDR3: TGCAGTGCTCTCGAACTAGCGGACCAAGAGACCCAGTACTTC. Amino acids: CSALELADQETQYF.

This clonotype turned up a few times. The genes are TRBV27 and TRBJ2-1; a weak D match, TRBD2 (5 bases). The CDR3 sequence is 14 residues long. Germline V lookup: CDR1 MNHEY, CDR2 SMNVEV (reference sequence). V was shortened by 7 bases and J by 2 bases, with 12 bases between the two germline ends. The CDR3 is CASTGGPTYNEQFF. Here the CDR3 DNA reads TGTGCCAGCACGGGCGGGCCAACCTACAATGAGCAGTTCTTC.

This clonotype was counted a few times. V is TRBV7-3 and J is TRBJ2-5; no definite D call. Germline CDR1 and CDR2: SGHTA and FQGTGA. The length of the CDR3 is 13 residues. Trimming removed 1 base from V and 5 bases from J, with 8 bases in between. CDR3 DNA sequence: TGTGCCAGCAGCTTAAATAGGGCGGAGACCCAGTACTTC. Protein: CASSLNRAETQYF.

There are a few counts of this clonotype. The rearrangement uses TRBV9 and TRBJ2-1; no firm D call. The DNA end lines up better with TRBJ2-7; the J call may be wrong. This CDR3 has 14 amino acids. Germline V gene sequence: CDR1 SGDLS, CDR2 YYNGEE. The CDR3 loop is CASSVVLTYNEQYF. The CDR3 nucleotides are TGTGCCAGCAGCGTAGTACTAACCTACAATGAGCAGTACTTC.

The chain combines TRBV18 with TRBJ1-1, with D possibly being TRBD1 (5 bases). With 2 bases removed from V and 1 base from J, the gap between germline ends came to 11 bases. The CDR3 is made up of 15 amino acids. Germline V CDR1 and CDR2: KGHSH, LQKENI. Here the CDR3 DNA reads TGTGCCAGCTCACCAGCGGGACCAAAGAACACTGAAGCTTTCTTT. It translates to CASSPAGPKNTEAFF.

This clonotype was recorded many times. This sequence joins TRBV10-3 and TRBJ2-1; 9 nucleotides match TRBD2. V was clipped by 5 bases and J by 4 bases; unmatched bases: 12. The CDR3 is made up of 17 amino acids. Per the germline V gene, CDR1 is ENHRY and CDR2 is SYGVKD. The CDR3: CAISSEVGGGEYNEQFF. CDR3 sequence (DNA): TGTGCCATCAGTTCTGAGGTTGGCGGGGGGGAATACAATGAGCAGTTCTTC.

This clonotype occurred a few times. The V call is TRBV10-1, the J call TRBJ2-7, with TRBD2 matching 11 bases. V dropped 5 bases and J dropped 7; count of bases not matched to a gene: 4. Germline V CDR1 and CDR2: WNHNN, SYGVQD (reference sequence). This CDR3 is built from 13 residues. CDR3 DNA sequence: TGCGCCAGCAGTTCTAGACTAGCGGGGGAGCAGTACTTC. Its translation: CASSSRLAGEQYF.

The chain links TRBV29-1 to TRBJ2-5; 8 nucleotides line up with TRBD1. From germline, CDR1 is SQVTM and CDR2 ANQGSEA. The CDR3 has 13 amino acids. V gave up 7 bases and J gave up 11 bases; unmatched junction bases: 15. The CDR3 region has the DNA TGCAGCGCCCGGACAGGGACCTACAATGAGCAGTACTTC. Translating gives CSARTGTYNEQYF.

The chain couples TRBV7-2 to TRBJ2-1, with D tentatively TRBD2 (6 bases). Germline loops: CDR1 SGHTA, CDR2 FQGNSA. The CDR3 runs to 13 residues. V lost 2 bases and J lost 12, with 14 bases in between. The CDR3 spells CASSLNGRGGQFF. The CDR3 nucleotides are TGTGCCAGCAGCTTAAATGGGCGGGGTGGGCAGTTCTTC. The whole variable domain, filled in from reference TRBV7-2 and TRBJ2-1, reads GAGVSQSPSNKVTEKGKDVELRCDPISGHTALYWYRQSLGQGLEFLIYFQGNSAPDKSGLPSDRFSAERTGGSVSTLTIQRTQQEDSAVYLCASSLNGRGGQFFGPGTRLTVL.